These T cell receptor beta chains were read from a single sample in a study of response to subunit inactivated influenza vaccine. TCRdb passed the RT-PCR reads through MiXCR, listing each CDR3 protein once. This repertoire shows roughly 460,000 distinct CDR3 sequences, 11% found once; its top ten account for roughly 12%. The starting material was PBMCs from blood, obtained 45 days after vaccination. These TCRs come from a man in his fifties or sixties who received an inactivated influenza vaccine. The CDR3 runs from the conserved cysteine through the conserved F or W. A D gene is named only where the DNA matches it firmly. Clone size is shown for a subset of rows, as once, few, many or a class of expanded clone.

TRBD2 TRBJ2-5 16 NA TRBV12-3/TRBV12-4 CASSRGGGTYQETQYF TGTGCCAGCAGCCGTGGGGGGGGGACCTACCAAGAGACCCAGTACTTC
TRBD2 TRBJ2-3 19 NA TRBV5-6 CLISPWSGSPAGVRGTQYF TGTTTGATCAGCCCCTGGTCGGGTAGTCCAGCGGGGGTTCGGGGTACGCAGTATTTT
TRBD2 TRBJ2-1 15 NA TRBV9 CASSIGTSGSEKQFF TGTGCCAGCAGCATCGGGACTAGCGGGAGCGAGAAGCAGTTCTTC
NA TRBJ2-7 14 few TRBV6-1 CATLGGSPLGEQYF TGTGCCACCCTTGGGGGGTCACCTCTGGGGGAGCAGTACTTC
NA TRBJ1-5 14 NA TRBV25-1 CASSEGAGNQPQHF TGTGCCAGCAGTGAGGGGGCAGGCAATCAGCCCCAGCATTTT
NA TRBJ2-2 15 few TRBV5-1 CASSLVGSTTGELFF TGCGCCAGCAGCTTGGTGGGGTCGACCACCGGGGAGCTGTTTTTT
NA TRBJ2-1 15 NA TRBV9 CASSVGTTSYNEQFF TGTGCCAGCAGCGTAGGAACGACCTCCTACAATGAGCAGTTCTTC
NA TRBJ2-2 19 many TRBV12-3/TRBV12-4 CASSLVLVWSGPNTGELFF TGTGCCAGCAGTTTAGTCTTAGTTTGGTCCGGCCCGAACACCGGGGAGCTGTTTTTT
TRBD1 TRBJ2-3 15 NA TRBV5-4 CASSLDGQGTDTQYF TGTGCCAGCAGCTTGGATGGACAGGGGACAGATACGCAGTATTTT
NA TRBJ2-3 18 few TRBV6-2/TRBV6-3 CASSYSHVGGLVEDTQYF TGTGCCAGCAGTTACTCCCATGTTGGGGGGCTTGTTGAAGATACGCAGTATTTT
TRBD1 TRBJ1-4 15 few TRBV5-1 CASSPSTGRGEKLFF TGCGCCAGCAGCCCCTCGACAGGGAGAGGGGAAAAACTGTTTTTT
NA TRBJ1-2 13 NA TRBV3-1 CASSAGGTYGYTF TGTGCCAGCAGCGCGGGGGGGACCTATGGCTACACCTTC
NA TRBJ2-7 15 NA TRBV7-9 CASSPGGLDGYEQYF TGTGCCAGCAGCCCTGGGGGGCTAGACGGCTACGAGCAGTACTTC
NA TRBJ2-5 13 few TRBV2 CASSETGSGTQYF TGTGCCAGCAGTGAGACGGGGTCCGGGACCCAGTACTTC